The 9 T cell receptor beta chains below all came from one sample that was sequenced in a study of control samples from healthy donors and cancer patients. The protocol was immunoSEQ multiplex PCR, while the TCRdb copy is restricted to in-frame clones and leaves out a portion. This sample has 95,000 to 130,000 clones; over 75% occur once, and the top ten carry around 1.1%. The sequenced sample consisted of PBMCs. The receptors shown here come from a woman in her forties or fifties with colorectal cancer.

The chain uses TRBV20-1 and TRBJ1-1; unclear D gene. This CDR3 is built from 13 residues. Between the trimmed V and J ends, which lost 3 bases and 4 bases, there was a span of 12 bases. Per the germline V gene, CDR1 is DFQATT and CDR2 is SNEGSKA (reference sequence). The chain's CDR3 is CSASDRGSTEAFF. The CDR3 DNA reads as TGCAGTGCTAGTGATCGTGGGAGCACTGAAGCTTTCTTT.

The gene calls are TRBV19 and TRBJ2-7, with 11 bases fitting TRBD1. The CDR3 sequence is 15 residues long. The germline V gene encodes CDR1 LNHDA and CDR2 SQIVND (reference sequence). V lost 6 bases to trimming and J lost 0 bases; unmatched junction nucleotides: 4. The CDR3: CASRPGTGGSYEQYF. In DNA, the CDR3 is TGTGCCAGTAGACCCGGGACAGGGGGCTCCTACGAGCAGTACTTC.

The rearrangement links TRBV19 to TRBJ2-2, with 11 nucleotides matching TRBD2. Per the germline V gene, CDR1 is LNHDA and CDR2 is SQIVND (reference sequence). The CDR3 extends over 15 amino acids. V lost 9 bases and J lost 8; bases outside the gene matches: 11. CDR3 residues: CASTPPSGGPGELFF. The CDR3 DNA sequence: TGTGCCAGCACCCCCCCTAGCGGGGGGCCTGGGGAGCTGTTTTTT.

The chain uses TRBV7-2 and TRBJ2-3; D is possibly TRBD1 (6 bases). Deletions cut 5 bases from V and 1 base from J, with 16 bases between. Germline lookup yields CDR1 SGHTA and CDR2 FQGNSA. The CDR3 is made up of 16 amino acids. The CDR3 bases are TGTGCCAGCAGCCTATTCATTAGGACAGGCACAGATACGCAGTATTTT. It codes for CASSLFIRTGTDTQYF.

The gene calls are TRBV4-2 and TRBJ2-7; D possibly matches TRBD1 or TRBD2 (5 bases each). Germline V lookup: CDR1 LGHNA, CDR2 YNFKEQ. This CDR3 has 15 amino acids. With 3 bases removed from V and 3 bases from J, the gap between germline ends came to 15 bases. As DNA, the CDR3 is TGTGCCAGCAGCCAGGTGGGGGACGGGCTCTACGAGCAGTACTTC. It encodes CASSQVGDGLYEQYF.

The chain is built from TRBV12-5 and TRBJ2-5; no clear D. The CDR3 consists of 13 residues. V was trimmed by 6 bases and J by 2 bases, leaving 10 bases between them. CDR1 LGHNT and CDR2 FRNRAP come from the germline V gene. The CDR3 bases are TGTGCTAGTGGCTTAGGGTATCAAGAGACCCAGTACTTC. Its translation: CASGLGYQETQYF.

DNA of the CDR3: TGTGCCAGCTCACCTCTTGGGACAGGGGGCGAAGAGACCCAGTACTTC. Encoded protein: CASSPLGTGGEETQYF. The chain joins TRBV18 to TRBJ2-5; 12 bases are shared with TRBD1. The CDR3 is 16 residues long. V shed 3 bases, J shed 3 bases, and the junction held 5 bases outside the gene matches. CDR1 is KGHSH, CDR2 LQKENI, per germline.

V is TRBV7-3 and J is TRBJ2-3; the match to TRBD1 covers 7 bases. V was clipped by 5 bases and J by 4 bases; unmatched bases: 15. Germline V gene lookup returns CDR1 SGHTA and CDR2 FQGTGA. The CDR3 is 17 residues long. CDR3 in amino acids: CASSRGTDRSGADTQYF. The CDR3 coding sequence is TGTGCCAGCAGCCGCGGTACGGACAGGTCGGGCGCAGATACGCAGTATTTT.

The DNA of the CDR3 is TGTGCCAGCAGCCAAGATTCGACGGCCGATCAGCCCCAGCATTTT. It translates to CASSQDSTADQPQHF. The chain has TRBV3-1 (or the pseudogene TRBV3-2) and TRBJ1-5; no clear D. Germline assignment: CDR1 LGHDT and CDR2 YNNKEL (reference sequence). The CDR3 spans 15 residues. The ends were cut back, 0 bases at V and 5 bases at J, with 11 bases in the middle.